The 16 T cell receptor beta chains given below trace back to one sample, sequenced in a study of shared clonotypes between healthy human individuals. Libraries were prepared by immunoSEQ multiplex PCR; TCRdb keeps only in-frame clonotypes and omits some of them. Of 300,000 to 350,000 clones in the sample, 70% to 75% were seen once. Sequences were obtained from memory CD4+ T cells sorted from blood. The subset: CD45RA-negative fraction. All receptors come from a man under 40 in good health.

The chain couples TRBV7-6 to TRBJ2-2; TRBD1 is a possible D gene (6 bases). CDR1 SGHVS and CDR2 FNYEAQ come from the germline V gene. Trimming pared 1 base from V and 3 bases from J, leaving 12 bases between. The CDR3 loop spans 16 amino acids. The CDR3 spells CASSLGAGVDTGELFF. CDR3 sequence (DNA): TGTGCCAGCAGCTTAGGGGCAGGGGTTGACACCGGGGAGCTGTTTTTT.

The chain couples TRBV11-2 to TRBJ2-5; D not resolved. From germline, CDR1 is SGHAT and CDR2 FQNNGV. This CDR3 is 13 amino acids long. The V end was cut by 4 bases, the J end by 3 bases, with 9 bases between. CDR3 sequence (DNA): TGTGCCAGCAGCTACGACATTGAAGAGACCCAGTACTTC. It translates to CASSYDIEETQYF.

The chain links TRBV2 to TRBJ1-1; 7 bases are a match to TRBD1. Looked up from germline, CDR1 is SNHLY and CDR2 is FYNNEI. This CDR3 contains 14 residues. Trimming at V came to 6 bases and at J to 1 base, leaving 5 bases not matched to a gene. The DNA for the CDR3 is TGTGCCAGCAGACCCGGGACAGAGAACACTGAAGCTTTCTTT. It encodes CASRPGTENTEAFF. The full variable domain, with the rest looked up from reference TRBV2 and TRBJ1-1, is EPEVTQTPSHQVTQMGQEVILRCVPISNHLYFYWYRQILGQKVEFLVSFYNNEISEKSEIFDDQFSVERPDGSNFTLKIRSTKLEDSAMYFCASRPGTENTEAFFGQGTRLTVV.

Of note for this clone: The same CDR3 also results from other DNA sequences found in this sample. The CDR3 DNA is TGTGCCAGCAGCTCGCAAGGGGGGGACACTGAAGCTTTCTTT. Its protein product is CASSSQGGDTEAFF. The V call is TRBV7-8, the J call TRBJ1-1, with a tentative D call TRBD1 (6 bases). Germline V gene data show CDR1 as SGHVS and CDR2 as FQNEAQ. The CDR3 sequence is 14 residues long. The V end lost 4 bases, the J end lost 3 bases, and 12 bases lay between the germline ends.

The chain carries TRBV2 and TRBJ2-7, with D perhaps TRBD2 (7 bases). Germline loops: CDR1 SNHLY, CDR2 FYNNEI. This CDR3 is 14 amino acids long. V lost 9 bases to trimming and J lost 2 bases, with 17 bases between them. The CDR3 is CASERGGLPYEQYF. The CDR3 nucleotides are TGTGCCAGTGAGAGGGGGGGTCTTCCCTACGAGCAGTACTTC.

The V call is TRBV5-4, the J call TRBJ1-2; D ambiguous. Germline lookup yields CDR1 SGHNT and CDR2 YYREEE (reference sequence). The CDR3 is 12 amino acids. Trimming shortened V by 3 bases and J by 4 bases, and 7 bases separated the two germline ends. CDR3 bases: TGTGCCAGCAGCTCGCCCTTCTATGGCTACACCTTC. Translating gives CASSSPFYGYTF.

The chain carries TRBV7-9 and TRBJ1-1, with D unresolved. The V and J ends lost 5 bases and 1 base respectively, with 11 bases between them. This CDR3 region has 14 residues. Germline V gene data show CDR1 as SEHNR and CDR2 as FQNEAQ (reference sequence). CDR3 DNA: TGTGCCAGCAGCCGAGGTTGGTCGAACACTGAAGCTTTCTTT. This codes for CASSRGWSNTEAFF.

This sequence joins TRBV5-4 and TRBJ1-1; D is ambiguous. V gave up 3 bases and J gave up 1 base, with 7 bases separating them. From germline, CDR1 is SGHNT and CDR2 YYREEE (reference sequence). This CDR3 has 13 residues. The CDR3 protein is CASSSPTNTEAFF. The DNA of the CDR3 is TGTGCCAGCAGCTCTCCAACGAACACTGAAGCTTTCTTT.

The rearrangement links TRBV6-5 to TRBJ1-1, with D perhaps matching TRBD1 (5 bases). V was shortened by 6 bases and J by 1 base, with 12 bases between the two germline ends. Germline V gives CDR1 MNHEY, CDR2 SVGAGI. The CDR3 has 14 amino acids. This CDR3 is CASSPETGNTEAFF. The CDR3 DNA follows: TGTGCCAGCAGCCCCGAAACAGGGAACACTGAAGCTTTCTTT.

The rearrangement uses TRBV10-3 and TRBJ2-7; 10 positions match TRBD1. The CDR3 covers 13 residues. V lost 7 bases to trimming and J lost 3 bases; unmatched junction nucleotides: 3. The germline CDR1 and CDR2 sequences are ENHRY and SYGVKD. The CDR3 loop is CAINRDRGYEQYF. CDR3 DNA sequence: TGTGCCATCAACCGGGACAGGGGCTACGAGCAGTACTTC.

V and J are TRBV7-2 and TRBJ2-7, with D perhaps TRBD2 (6 bases). Trimming left V 5 bases short and J 1 base short, with 12 bases between. The CDR3 is 14 residues long. Germline V gene sequence: CDR1 SGHTA, CDR2 FQGNSA. CDR3 coding DNA: TGTGCCAGCAGCCCTAGCGTAGGTTCCTACGAGCAGTACTTC. Protein sequence: CASSPSVGSYEQYF.

This clone was found a few times. The chain links TRBV7-9 to TRBJ2-5; either TRBD1 or TRBD2 may fit D (5 bases each). CDR1 SEHNR and CDR2 FQNEAQ come from the germline V gene (reference sequence). The V end was cut by 4 bases, the J end by 2 bases, with 11 bases between. The CDR3 contains 14 residues. The CDR3 is CASSWGSGQETQYF. The CDR3 region has the DNA TGTGCCAGCAGCTGGGGGTCGGGACAAGAGACCCAGTACTTC.

The chain is built from TRBV10-2 and TRBJ1-4; tentative D call: TRBD1 (6 bases). Trimming pared 6 bases from V and 2 bases from J, leaving 10 bases between. The CDR3 is 14 amino acids. Germline-derived CDR1 and CDR2 are WSHSY and SAAADI. This CDR3 is CASSYRATNEKLFF. The CDR3 DNA sequence: TGCGCCAGCAGCTACAGGGCGACTAATGAAAAACTGTTTTTT.

The chain uses TRBV2 and TRBJ2-1, with 8 bases identical to TRBD2. The CDR3 extends over 13 amino acids. After removal of 3 bases from V and 14 bases from J, the junction contained 9 bases not matched to a gene. Germline V gene data show CDR1 as SNHLY and CDR2 as FYNNEI. The CDR3 DNA follows: TGTGCCAGCAGTGAGATACGGGAGGGCCGGAAGTTCTTC. Its translation is CASSEIREGRKFF.

This chain connects TRBV6-8 to TRBJ2-1; 8 bases are shared with TRBD2. CDR1 is MNHGY, CDR2 SAAAGT, per germline. V dropped 2 bases and J dropped 7; count of bases not matched to a gene: 7. This CDR3 comprises 15 residues. The CDR3 DNA reads TGTGCCAGCAGTTACGAAACGGGAGGGGGAAATGAGCAGTTCTTC. It yields the protein CASSYETGGGNEQFF.

The genes are TRBV29-1 and TRBJ2-7; no reliable D call. The CDR3 runs 12 residues. From germline, CDR1 is SQVTM and CDR2 ANQGSEA. Trimming took 4 bases from V and 0 from J, leaving 7 bases between them. This CDR3 is CSVVESSYEQYF. The CDR3 DNA follows: TGCAGCGTTGTAGAGAGCTCCTACGAGCAGTACTTC.